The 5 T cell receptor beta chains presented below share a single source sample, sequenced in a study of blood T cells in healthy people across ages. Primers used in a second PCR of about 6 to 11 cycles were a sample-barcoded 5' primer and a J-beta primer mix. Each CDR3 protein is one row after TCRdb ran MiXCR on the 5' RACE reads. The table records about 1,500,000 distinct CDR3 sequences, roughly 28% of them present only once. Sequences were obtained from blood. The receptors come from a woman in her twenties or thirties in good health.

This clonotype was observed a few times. CDR3 nucleotides: TGTGCCAGCAGTCTTCGGCTACTTGACTCCTACGAGCAGTACTTC. This codes for CASSLRLLDSYEQYF. The chain carries TRBV12-3 or TRBV12-4 and TRBJ2-7, with D unresolved. CDR3 size: 15 residues. V was cut by 5 bases and J by 0 bases, with 14 bases left in between.

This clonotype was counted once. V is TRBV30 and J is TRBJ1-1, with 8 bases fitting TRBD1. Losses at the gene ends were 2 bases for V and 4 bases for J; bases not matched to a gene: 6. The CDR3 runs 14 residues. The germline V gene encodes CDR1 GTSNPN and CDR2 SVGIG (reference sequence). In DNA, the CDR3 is TGTGCCTGGAGTCCCCTGGACAGGGCCACTGAAGCTTTCTTT. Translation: CAWSPLDRATEAFF.

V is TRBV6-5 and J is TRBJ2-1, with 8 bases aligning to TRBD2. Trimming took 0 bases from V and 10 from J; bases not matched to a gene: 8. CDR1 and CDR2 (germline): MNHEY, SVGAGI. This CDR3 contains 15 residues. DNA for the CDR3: TGTGCCAGCAGTTACTCCAGCGGGAGATCGGGGGAGCAGTTCTTC. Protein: CASSYSSGRSGEQFF.

The CDR3 loop reads CAISENSAGENDYTF. In DNA form, the CDR3 reads TGTGCCATCAGTGAGAATAGCGCAGGGGAGAATGACTACACCTTC. V is TRBV10-3 and J is TRBJ1-2; TRBD1 is a possible D gene (6 bases). Germline CDR1 reads ENHRY; CDR2 reads SYGVKD. There are 15 residues in the CDR3. Trimming took 2 bases from V and 10 from J, leaving 20 bases between them.

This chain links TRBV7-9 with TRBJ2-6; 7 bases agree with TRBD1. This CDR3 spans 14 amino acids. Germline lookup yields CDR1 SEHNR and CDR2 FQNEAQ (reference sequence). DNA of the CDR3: TGTGCTACAAAGGGGGCGACTGGGGCCAACGTCCTGACTTTC. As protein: CATKGATGANVLTF.